Sequencing of this T cell receptor (beta chain) was carried out in a study of T cells in localized non-small cell lung cancer. Generated by immunoSEQ multiplex PCR, the TCRdb table keeps only in-frame clones and is missing some. This sample carries around 2,700 clones, 25% to 30% of them seen once, and the ten largest clones take 15% to 19%. Study conclusions and caveats: In uninvolved adjacent lung, T cell clonality reached its highest value, exceeding tumor.

In this sample, this clone turned up a few times. The antigen is unknown. Germline CDR1 reads MNHGY; CDR2 reads SAAAGT. V was cut by 2 bases and J by 7 bases, with 6 bases left in between. This CDR3 spans 13 amino acids. The chain links TRBV6-8 to TRBJ1-6, with a possible D match to TRBD1 (5 bases). Sample: lung tumor tissue, taken before any cancer treatment. This receptor was taken from a female donor at least 60 years old with stage II squamous cell lung carcinoma. CDR3 residues: CASSYDSNSPLHF. Here the CDR3 DNA reads TGTGCCAGCAGTTACGACAGCAATTCACCCCTCCACTTT.